A single sample gave rise to the 9 T cell receptor beta chains below, sequenced in a study of cytomegalovirus exposure and HLA in healthy donors. The PCR made use of 60 Vbeta and 13 Jbeta primers. The data were produced by immunoSEQ multiplex PCR, yet TCRdb's version contains in-frame clones alone and is incomplete. The sample consists of roughly 140,000 clones, roughly 77% of them appearing once. Sequenced input: PBMCs. These receptors came from a human donor in good health.

This chain connects TRBV18 to TRBJ2-5; 13 bases match TRBD2. This CDR3 region has 14 residues. After removal of 3 bases from V and 10 bases from J, the junction contained 5 bases not matched to a gene. Germline V gene data show CDR1 as KGHSH and CDR2 as LQKENI. The CDR3 bases are TGTGCCAGCTCACCCGGACTAGCGGGAGAAATCCAGTACTTC. This translates into CASSPGLAGEIQYF.

CDR3 DNA: TGTGCCAGCAGTCCGACCAGGGTGAATCAGCCCCAGCATTTT. Translating it yields CASSPTRVNQPQHF. The V call is TRBV6-5, the J call TRBJ1-5; D may be TRBD1 (5 bases). The V gene lost 5 bases and the J gene lost 4 bases, with 12 bases spanning the gap. The V gene's germline CDR1 is MNHEY and CDR2 SVGAGI. There are 14 residues in the CDR3.

The J gene is TRBJ2-1, the V gene TRBV25-1, with 13 bases that match TRBD2. The CDR3 runs 13 residues. The germline CDR1 and CDR2 sequences are MGHDK and SYGVNS. With 3 bases clipped from V and 10 bases from J, the junction kept 0 bases outside the gene matches. The CDR3 nucleotides are TGTGCCAGCAGTGAGGGACTAGCGGGGGAGCAGTTCTTC. It specifies CASSEGLAGEQFF.

CDR3 protein: CASSLRATGRGETQYF. CDR3 in DNA: TGTGCCAGCAGTTTACGGGCGACAGGGAGAGGGGAGACCCAGTACTTC. The J gene is TRBJ2-5, the V gene TRBV28; 7 nucleotides agree with TRBD1. The CDR3 is 16 residues long. CDR1 and CDR2 (germline): MDHEN, SYDVKM. The ends lost 2 bases at V and 5 bases at J; junction bases unmatched: 11.

This chain links TRBV6-5 with TRBJ2-3, with a weak D call TRBD1 (6 bases). Trimming pared 5 bases from V and 3 bases from J, leaving 9 bases between. The germline V gene encodes CDR1 MNHEY and CDR2 SVGAGI. The CDR3 covers 13 residues. The CDR3 DNA reads TGTGCCAGCAGTCGGACAGTTACAGATACGCAGTATTTT. This encodes CASSRTVTDTQYF.

This chain uses TRBV5-8 with TRBJ1-5, with D perhaps matching TRBD1 (5 bases). V dropped 5 bases and J dropped 0 bases, with 15 bases sitting between them. This CDR3 has 16 residues. Germline V lookup: CDR1 SGHTS, CDR2 YDEGEE. This CDR3 is CASRTRGGVSNQPQHF. CDR3 bases: TGTGCCAGCAGAACCCGGGGGGGGGTTAGCAATCAGCCCCAGCATTTT.

This clone showed up just once. V is TRBV12-5 and J is TRBJ1-2; D not certain. The V and J ends lost 3 bases and 0 bases respectively, with 11 bases between them. This CDR3 is built from 15 residues. Germline V CDR1 and CDR2: LGHNT, FRNRAP. For the CDR3, the DNA is TGTGCTAGTGGTTTTAACCCTACGGCTAACTATGGCTACACCTTC. Protein: CASGFNPTANYGYTF.

In nucleotides, the CDR3 is TGCGCCAGCAGCTTGGCCGGACAGGGGGCAGGAGAGACCCAGTACTTC. It is translated as CASSLAGQGAGETQYF. This chain joins TRBV5-1 and TRBJ2-5; the match to TRBD1 covers 11 bases. Germline lookup yields CDR1 SGHRS and CDR2 YFSETQ. There are 16 residues in the CDR3. Trimming at V came to 0 bases and at J to 4 bases, leaving 5 bases not matched to a gene.

This chain joins TRBV5-4 and TRBJ2-7; 8 nucleotides agree with TRBD2. The CDR3 consists of 14 residues. The ends lost 4 bases at V and 6 bases at J; junction bases unmatched: 9. Germline values: CDR1 SGHNT, CDR2 YYREEE (reference sequence). This CDR3 reads CASSPTSAELEQYF. Here the CDR3 DNA reads TGTGCCAGCAGCCCGACTAGCGCGGAGCTCGAGCAGTACTTC.